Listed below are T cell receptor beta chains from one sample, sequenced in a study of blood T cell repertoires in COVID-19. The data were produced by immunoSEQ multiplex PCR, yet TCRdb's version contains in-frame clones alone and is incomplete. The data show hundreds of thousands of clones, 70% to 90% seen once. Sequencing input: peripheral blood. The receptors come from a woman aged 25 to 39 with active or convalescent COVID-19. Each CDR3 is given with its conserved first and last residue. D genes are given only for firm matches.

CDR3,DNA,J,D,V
CASSPAGQDYGYTF,TGTGCCAGCTCACCAGCCGGACAGGACTATGGCTACACCTTC,TRBJ1-2,TRBD1,TRBV18
CASSFSTGMSDTQYF,TGTGCCAGCAGCTTCTCGACGGGAATGTCAGATACGCAGTATTTT,TRBJ2-3,NA,TRBV7-2
CASRRGTSANNEQFF,TGTGCCAGTAGGCGCGGGACTAGCGCTAACAATGAGCAGTTCTTC,TRBJ2-1,TRBD2,TRBV19
CASSEQGFSEAFF,TGTGCCAGCTCGGAACAGGGGTTTTCTGAAGCTTTCTTT,TRBJ1-1,TRBD1,TRBV18
CASREDFLTGYGYTF,TGCGCCAGCAGGGAGGATTTCCTCACGGGCTATGGCTACACCTTC,TRBJ1-2,NA,TRBV5-1
CASSQGGRTSSYNSPLHF,TGCGCCAGCAGCCAAGGGGGGAGGACGAGCTCCTATAATTCACCCCTCCACTTT,TRBJ1-6,NA,TRBV4-1
CASSPRLAIDEQFF,TGTGCCAGCAGTCCGAGACTAGCGATCGATGAGCAGTTCTTC,TRBJ2-1,TRBD2,TRBV6-1
CASSPEGQPSNQPQHF,TGTGCCAGCTCACCCGAGGGACAGCCAAGCAATCAGCCCCAGCATTTT,TRBJ1-5,TRBD1,TRBV18
CASSNVVGSRDSRSVTF,TGTGCCAGTAGTAACGTAGTTGGTTCCCGGGACTCCAGGTCGGTCACCTTC,TRBJ1-2,NA,TRBV19
CASSLSDRANTEAFF,TGTGCCAGCAGTTTATCGGACAGGGCGAACACTGAAGCTTTCTTT,TRBJ1-1,TRBD1,TRBV27
CASRPRQGGYTF,TGTGCCAGCAGACCCCGACAGGGCGGCTACACCTTC,TRBJ1-2,TRBD1,TRBV27
CASSLKGPHYGYTF,TGTGCCAGCAGTTTAAAGGGGCCCCACTATGGCTACACCTTC,TRBJ1-2,NA,TRBV28
CASSLGTGSPYEQYF,TGTGCCAGCAGCTTAGGTACAGGGAGTCCCTACGAGCAGTACTTC,TRBJ2-7,NA,TRBV11-2